This T cell receptor (beta chain) was sequenced during a study of blood T cell repertoires in COVID-19. In the authors' workflow: Amplification from reference gene primers served as the basis for estimated nucleated cell counts. Generated by immunoSEQ multiplex PCR, the TCRdb table keeps only in-frame clones and is missing some. Clone size and V and J calls were adopted from that table, with D and trimming inferred from the DNA. The data hold about 350,000 clones, with roughly nine tenths observed a single time. The germline V and J ends were trimmed by 2 bases and 6 bases, with 5 bases remaining between them. CDR1 and CDR2 (germline): SGHTA, FQGNSA. The CDR3 loop spans 11 amino acids.

This receptor was taken from a woman aged 55-70 years with COVID-19, enrolled during active disease. The rearrangement links TRBV7-2 to TRBJ2-7, with D hard to call. Sequences were obtained from peripheral blood. The CDR3 DNA follows: TGTGCCAGCAGCTTATACTCCGAGCAGTACTTC. Residues: CASSLYSEQYF.